This T cell receptor (beta chain) was sequenced in a study of response to subunit inactivated influenza vaccine. Whole-study findings and limits: Authors suggested each seasonal flu vaccination may recruit only limited numbers of new T cells.

TCRdb independently ran MiXCR on the RT-PCR reads; one entry per CDR3 protein. The repertoire has 560,000 or so distinct CDR3 sequences, about 7.6% of them found once; the top ten carry around 13%. Deletions cut 3 bases from V and 4 bases from J, with 12 bases between. The CDR3 loop spans 15 amino acids. CDR1 is MDHEN and CDR2 is SYDVKM in the germline V gene. Worth noting for this clonotype: Its target is not known.

The source material was PBMCs from blood, sampled less than 30 months after vaccination. The origin of this receptor is a man in his fifties or sixties who received an inactivated influenza vaccine. This rearrangement joins TRBV28 to TRBJ1-4; D uncertain. This chain's CDR3 is CASSFGQIDNEKLFF. The CDR3 bases are TGTGCCAGCAGTTTTGGTCAGATAGATAATGAAAAACTGTTTTTT.